This is a list of T cell receptor beta chains from one sample in a study of beta chain features in type 1 diabetes. Produced via immunoSEQ multiplex PCR; TCRdb's table is partial and in-frame only. Here the sample spans around 300,000 clones, about 8% being singletons. The sample consisted of central memory CD4+ T cells from blood. These receptors originate from a woman aged 18-35 years in good health. Both conserved end residues are part of each CDR3. D genes are given only for firm matches. Only some rows state a clone size, as once, few, many or a class for expanded clones.

cdr3_nt: TGTGCCAGCAGACAAGGACAGGGATATTTTACAGATACGCAGTATTTT; cdr3_aa: CASRQGQGYFTDTQYF; v_call: TRBV28; j_call: TRBJ2-3; cdr3_length: 16; clone_size: many; d_call: TRBD1
cdr3_nt: TGTGCCAGTGAACAGGCTTCTAACTATGGCTACACCTTC; cdr3_aa: CASEQASNYGYTF; v_call: TRBV2; j_call: TRBJ1-2; cdr3_length: 13; clone_size: few; d_call: -
cdr3_nt: TGTGCCAGCAGTTCCACAGAGCGCTATGGCTACACCTTC; cdr3_aa: CASSSTERYGYTF; v_call: TRBV7-3; j_call: TRBJ1-2; cdr3_length: 13; clone_size: -; d_call: -
cdr3_nt: TGTGCCAGGAACACCGGGACTAGCGGGAATGAGCAGTTCTTC; cdr3_aa: CARNTGTSGNEQFF; v_call: TRBV6-4; j_call: TRBJ2-1; cdr3_length: 14; clone_size: -; d_call: TRBD2
cdr3_nt: TGTGCCAGCAGTCCTCCCGGGGGGGGTGGAAAGACCCAGTACTTC; cdr3_aa: CASSPPGGGGKTQYF; v_call: TRBV28; j_call: TRBJ2-5; cdr3_length: 15; clone_size: few; d_call: TRBD2
cdr3_nt: TGTGCCAGCTCACCCATACGGTCAGGCGAGCAGTACTTC; cdr3_aa: CASSPIRSGEQYF; v_call: TRBV18; j_call: TRBJ2-7; cdr3_length: 13; clone_size: -; d_call: -
cdr3_nt: TGCGCCAGCAGTCGCGACAGGGAAGGCGGCTACACCTTC; cdr3_aa: CASSRDREGGYTF; v_call: TRBV4-1; j_call: TRBJ1-2; cdr3_length: 13; clone_size: -; d_call: TRBD1
cdr3_nt: TGCGCCAGCAGCTCTCAGACGGGCCTCTCCTACGAGCAGTACTTC; cdr3_aa: CASSSQTGLSYEQYF; v_call: TRBV5-1; j_call: TRBJ2-7; cdr3_length: 15; clone_size: many; d_call: -
cdr3_nt: TGTGCCAGCAGCTTACGGGGTAATCAGCCCCAGCATTTT; cdr3_aa: CASSLRGNQPQHF; v_call: TRBV7-2; j_call: TRBJ1-5; cdr3_length: 13; clone_size: -; d_call: -
cdr3_nt: TGTGCCAGCAGCTCAACACAGACCTACAATGAGCAGTTCTTC; cdr3_aa: CASSSTQTYNEQFF; v_call: TRBV28; j_call: TRBJ2-1; cdr3_length: 14; clone_size: few; d_call: -
cdr3_nt: TGCGCCAGCAGCGTGGGAGACAGCTCCTACAATGAGCAGTTCTTC; cdr3_aa: CASSVGDSSYNEQFF; v_call: TRBV5-1; j_call: TRBJ2-1; cdr3_length: 15; clone_size: few; d_call: -
cdr3_nt: TGCGCCAGCCGGGAGGGGGCTGAAGCTTTCTTT; cdr3_aa: CASREGAEAFF; v_call: TRBV23-1; j_call: TRBJ1-1; cdr3_length: 11; clone_size: -; d_call: -
cdr3_nt: TGTGCCAGCAGTGCGGGAGGGTACGGTGAAGCTTTCTTT; cdr3_aa: CASSAGGYGEAFF; v_call: TRBV6-1; j_call: TRBJ1-1; cdr3_length: 13; clone_size: few; d_call: -
cdr3_nt: TGTGCCAGCTCACCCGGCGGCAGCGGCACAGATACGCAGTATTTT; cdr3_aa: CASSPGGSGTDTQYF; v_call: TRBV18; j_call: TRBJ2-3; cdr3_length: 15; clone_size: few; d_call: -
cdr3_nt: TGTGCCAGCAGCTTGCAAGGGAATCGCAATCAGCCCCAGCATTTT; cdr3_aa: CASSLQGNRNQPQHF; v_call: TRBV5-6; j_call: TRBJ1-5; cdr3_length: 15; clone_size: many; d_call: -
cdr3_nt: TGCGCCAGCAGCTTGGGTATTACAGGGGACCAGCCCCAGCATTTT; cdr3_aa: CASSLGITGDQPQHF; v_call: TRBV5-1; j_call: TRBJ1-5; cdr3_length: 15; clone_size: few; d_call: TRBD1
cdr3_nt: TGTGCCAGTAGTACCACAGGGGACACTGAAGCTTTCTTT; cdr3_aa: CASSTTGDTEAFF; v_call: TRBV19; j_call: TRBJ1-1; cdr3_length: 13; clone_size: many; d_call: TRBD1
cdr3_nt: TGTGCCAGCAGCTTGGGACAGTACAATGAGCAGTTCTTC; cdr3_aa: CASSLGQYNEQFF; v_call: TRBV11-2; j_call: TRBJ2-1; cdr3_length: 13; clone_size: -; d_call: TRBD1
cdr3_nt: TGTGCCAGCAGTCCACGACAGGTCACCGGGGAGCTGTTTTTT; cdr3_aa: CASSPRQVTGELFF; v_call: TRBV27; j_call: TRBJ2-2; cdr3_length: 14; clone_size: -; d_call: -
cdr3_nt: TGTGCCAGCTCTAGAACAGGGGCCGAAAACACCGGGGAGCTGTTTTTT; cdr3_aa: CASSRTGAENTGELFF; v_call: TRBV18; j_call: TRBJ2-2; cdr3_length: 16; clone_size: few; d_call: TRBD1
cdr3_nt: TGTGCCAGCTCCAAGGGCCGTCGGAATCTTGGTCCGTTTGAGACCCAGTACTTC; cdr3_aa: CASSKGRRNLGPFETQYF; v_call: TRBV7-7; j_call: TRBJ2-5; cdr3_length: 18; clone_size: -; d_call: -
cdr3_nt: TGTGCCAGCAGCGTAGGGGGGGTGGGCAATCAGCCCCAGCATTTT; cdr3_aa: CASSVGGVGNQPQHF; v_call: TRBV9; j_call: TRBJ1-5; cdr3_length: 15; clone_size: -; d_call: -
cdr3_nt: TGCGCCAGCAGCCAAGGAGGACTAGCGGGGAAAAGGTATGAGCAGTTCTTC; cdr3_aa: CASSQGGLAGKRYEQFF; v_call: TRBV4-3; j_call: TRBJ2-1; cdr3_length: 17; clone_size: few; d_call: TRBD2
cdr3_nt: TGTGCCAGTAGGCAAACGGGACTCCAGTACAATGAGCAGTTCTTC; cdr3_aa: CASRQTGLQYNEQFF; v_call: TRBV19; j_call: TRBJ2-1; cdr3_length: 15; clone_size: -; d_call: -
cdr3_nt: TGCACCAGCACCGGGGGACAGGATAACTATGGCTACACCTTC; cdr3_aa: CTSTGGQDNYGYTF; v_call: TRBV1; j_call: TRBJ1-2; cdr3_length: 14; clone_size: -; d_call: -
cdr3_nt: TGTGCCAGCAGCGAGACAGACCCGTTCTATGGCTACACCTTC; cdr3_aa: CASSETDPFYGYTF; v_call: TRBV6-5; j_call: TRBJ1-2; cdr3_length: 14; clone_size: few; d_call: -
cdr3_nt: TGCGCCAGCAGCTTGCGGGGGGCCGAGGATACGCAGTATTTT; cdr3_aa: CASSLRGAEDTQYF; v_call: TRBV5-1; j_call: TRBJ2-3; cdr3_length: 14; clone_size: few; d_call: -
cdr3_nt: TGCGCCAGCAGCCTAAAGAGGGATTTGGGCACTGAAGCTTTCTTT; cdr3_aa: CASSLKRDLGTEAFF; v_call: TRBV5-1; j_call: TRBJ1-1; cdr3_length: 15; clone_size: few; d_call: -
cdr3_nt: TGTGCCAGCAGTTTAAAGGGGCCCACAGATACGCAGTATTTT; cdr3_aa: CASSLKGPTDTQYF; v_call: TRBV27; j_call: TRBJ2-3; cdr3_length: 14; clone_size: -; d_call: -
cdr3_nt: TGTGCCAGTACCCGGACGGGGGGGACCAATCAGCCCCAGCATTTT; cdr3_aa: CASTRTGGTNQPQHF; v_call: TRBV19; j_call: TRBJ1-5; cdr3_length: 15; clone_size: -; d_call: -
cdr3_nt: TGCGCCAGCAGCTTGGCGGGGCGCGGTGAGACCCAGTACTTC; cdr3_aa: CASSLAGRGETQYF; v_call: TRBV5-1; j_call: TRBJ2-5; cdr3_length: 14; clone_size: -; d_call: -
cdr3_nt: TGTGCCTGGACGAGGGACAGGGCCACTGAAGCTTTCTTT; cdr3_aa: CAWTRDRATEAFF; v_call: TRBV30; j_call: TRBJ1-1; cdr3_length: 13; clone_size: -; d_call: TRBD1